This T cell receptor beta chain was profiled in a study of brain T cells in children with intractable seizures. Here immunoSEQ multiplex PCR was the method, and the copy in TCRdb shows in-frame clones only, minus some. The sample consists of roughly 69,000 clones, roughly 95% of them appearing once. CDR1 is SGHAT, CDR2 FQNNGV, per germline. V lost 1 base, J lost 4 bases, and 9 bases stayed unmatched. The CDR3 sequence is 17 residues long. The sample here was peripheral blood, taken at surgery. This sequence was found in a boy in the first two years of life with focal cortical dysplasia and intractable seizures. The chain combines TRBV11-2 with TRBJ2-2; TRBD2 matches at 7 bases. The CDR3 DNA follows: TGTGCCAGCAGCTTAGTACGGGGTAGCGGGCTCACCGGGGAGCTGTTTTTT. Its protein is CASSLVRGSGLTGELFF. Drawing the rest from reference TRBV11-2 and TRBJ2-2, the complete variable domain is EAGVAQSPRYKIIEKRQSVAFWCNPISGHATLYWYQQILGQGPKLLIQFQNNGVVDDSQLPKDRFSAERLKGVDSTLKIQPAKLEDSAVYLCASSLVRGSGLTGELFFGEGSRLTVL.